The rows below give T cell receptor beta chains drawn from one sample of a study of control samples from healthy donors and cancer patients. Generated by immunoSEQ multiplex PCR, the TCRdb table keeps only in-frame clones and is missing some. Of under 450,000 clones in the sample, roughly 90% were seen once. The sequenced material came from PBMCs. The receptor source for this set is a man between 35 and 55 years old with head and neck cancer. CDR3s include the opening cysteine and the closing phenylalanine or tryptophan. A D gene is named only where the DNA matches it firmly. Size values are once, few and many counts, or a class for expanded clones, and some rows have none.

clone size: NA
D gene: NA
J gene: TRBJ1-1
V gene: TRBV4-2
CDR3 DNA: TGTGCCAGCAGCCAAGAAGGGAGGGTGACTGAAGCTTTCTTT
CDR3 protein: CASSQEGRVTEAFF

clone size: NA
D gene: NA
J gene: TRBJ1-5
V gene: TRBV12-3/TRBV12-4
CDR3 DNA: TGTGCCAGCAGTCGCGGAGGCGAGCCCCAGCATTTT
CDR3 protein: CASSRGGEPQHF

clone size: NA
D gene: NA
J gene: TRBJ1-1
V gene: TRBV19
CDR3 DNA: TGTGCCAGTAGGACGGGACGGGATATAGGGGAAGCTTTCTTT
CDR3 protein: CASRTGRDIGEAFF

clone size: NA
D gene: NA
J gene: TRBJ2-1
V gene: TRBV9
CDR3 DNA: TGTGCCAGCAGCGTTCTGGCGGGCTCCTACAATGAGCAGTTCTTC
CDR3 protein: CASSVLAGSYNEQFF

clone size: once
D gene: TRBD2
J gene: TRBJ2-7
V gene: TRBV15
CDR3 DNA: TGTGCCACCAGCAGAGGAATGGGGGGGAGCTCCTACGAGCAGTACTTC
CDR3 protein: CATSRGMGGSSYEQYF

clone size: once
D gene: TRBD2
J gene: TRBJ2-3
V gene: TRBV28
CDR3 DNA: TGTGCCAGCAGTTTTAGGGGTACTAGCGGGAACACAGATACGCAGTATTTT
CDR3 protein: CASSFRGTSGNTDTQYF

clone size: once
D gene: TRBD2
J gene: TRBJ2-3
V gene: TRBV2
CDR3 DNA: TGTGCCAGCAGTGGAGGCCTAGCGGGGGGTTCAGGTACGCAGTATTTT
CDR3 protein: CASSGGLAGGSGTQYF

clone size: few
D gene: NA
J gene: TRBJ1-1
V gene: TRBV10-3
CDR3 DNA: TGTGCCATCAAAGGGGAAACTGAAGCTTTCTTT
CDR3 protein: CAIKGETEAFF

clone size: NA
D gene: NA
J gene: TRBJ2-4
V gene: TRBV28
CDR3 DNA: TGTGCCAGCAGTTTATATCTAACCGGTGAGTCCAAAAACATTCAGTACTTC
CDR3 protein: CASSLYLTGESKNIQYF

clone size: NA
D gene: TRBD1
J gene: TRBJ2-3
V gene: TRBV12-3/TRBV12-4
CDR3 DNA: TGTGCCAGCAGCCCCGACAGGGTGGATACGCAGTATTTT
CDR3 protein: CASSPDRVDTQYF

clone size: NA
D gene: NA
J gene: TRBJ2-7
V gene: TRBV5-8
CDR3 DNA: TGTGCCAGCAGCCCCAGTGTTTCATACGAGCAGTACTTC
CDR3 protein: CASSPSVSYEQYF

clone size: once
D gene: NA
J gene: TRBJ2-5
V gene: TRBV6-2/TRBV6-3
CDR3 DNA: TGTGCCAGCAGTCCCGGACTGGGAGGCCAAGAGACCCAGTACTTC
CDR3 protein: CASSPGLGGQETQYF

clone size: NA
D gene: TRBD1
J gene: TRBJ2-1
V gene: TRBV19
CDR3 DNA: TGTGCCAGTAGCCTCGCGAAGGGACAGGGTCCCTACAATGAGCAGTTCTTC
CDR3 protein: CASSLAKGQGPYNEQFF

clone size: NA
D gene: NA
J gene: TRBJ2-7
V gene: TRBV30
CDR3 DNA: TGTGCCTGGAGTGTTGGAAAGGCCGAGCAGTACTTC
CDR3 protein: CAWSVGKAEQYF

clone size: NA
D gene: NA
J gene: TRBJ1-5
V gene: TRBV7-3
CDR3 DNA: TGTGCCAGCAGCTTTGGACTAGGTCAGCCCCAGCATTTT
CDR3 protein: CASSFGLGQPQHF

clone size: NA
D gene: NA
J gene: TRBJ2-7
V gene: TRBV2
CDR3 DNA: TGTGCCAGCAGGTCAGGCTCCATCGCGTACGAGCAGTACTTC
CDR3 protein: CASRSGSIAYEQYF

clone size: NA
D gene: TRBD2
J gene: TRBJ2-5
V gene: TRBV5-1
CDR3 DNA: TGCGCCAGCAGCTTTGGGGAGACTAGCGGAGAGACCCAGTACTTC
CDR3 protein: CASSFGETSGETQYF

clone size: NA
D gene: NA
J gene: TRBJ1-1
V gene: TRBV27
CDR3 DNA: TGTGCCAGCAGTCCGACTTACAGGGCAAGGAACACTGAAGCTTTCTTT
CDR3 protein: CASSPTYRARNTEAFF

clone size: NA
D gene: NA
J gene: TRBJ1-2
V gene: TRBV28
CDR3 DNA: TGTGCCAGCAGTTTTCTCCGATTTCGCTATGGCTACACCTTC
CDR3 protein: CASSFLRFRYGYTF

clone size: NA
D gene: TRBD1
J gene: TRBJ1-1
V gene: TRBV19
CDR3 DNA: TGTGCCAGTAAGCGGACAGGACCCCTGAACACTGAAGCTTTCTTT
CDR3 protein: CASKRTGPLNTEAFF

clone size: NA
D gene: NA
J gene: TRBJ1-5
V gene: TRBV18
CDR3 DNA: TGTGCCAGCTCACCGGGAGGGGACCAGCCCCAGCATTTT
CDR3 protein: CASSPGGDQPQHF

clone size: NA
D gene: TRBD1
J gene: TRBJ1-2
V gene: TRBV19
CDR3 DNA: TGTGCCAGTAGTATATTTAGCGGACAGGATTATGGCTACACCTTC
CDR3 protein: CASSIFSGQDYGYTF

clone size: NA
D gene: TRBD1
J gene: TRBJ1-1
V gene: TRBV9
CDR3 DNA: TGTGCCAGCAGCGCCCCGACAGGGGGGACTGAAGCTTTCTTT
CDR3 protein: CASSAPTGGTEAFF

clone size: NA
D gene: TRBD1
J gene: TRBJ1-2
V gene: TRBV6-5
CDR3 DNA: TGTGCCAGCAGCCGCGGGGACAGGGTGAATGGCTACACCTTC
CDR3 protein: CASSRGDRVNGYTF

clone size: once
D gene: TRBD2
J gene: TRBJ2-7
V gene: TRBV7-3
CDR3 DNA: TGTGCCAGCAGCTTCTTAGCGGGAGCACCCTACGAGCAGTACTTC
CDR3 protein: CASSFLAGAPYEQYF

clone size: many
D gene: NA
J gene: TRBJ1-4
V gene: TRBV5-1
CDR3 DNA: TGCGCCAGCAGCTTGGGCTGGGCTAATGAAAAACTGTTTTTT
CDR3 protein: CASSLGWANEKLFF

clone size: NA
D gene: NA
J gene: TRBJ2-7
V gene: TRBV9
CDR3 DNA: TGTGCCAGCAGCGTAGACGGCAGGGGAACCTACGAGCAGTACTTC
CDR3 protein: CASSVDGRGTYEQYF

clone size: NA
D gene: TRBD1
J gene: TRBJ2-1
V gene: TRBV30
CDR3 DNA: TGTGCCTGGAGTTATGGGACAGAGTACAATGAGCAGTTCTTC
CDR3 protein: CAWSYGTEYNEQFF

clone size: NA
D gene: NA
J gene: TRBJ2-3
V gene: TRBV7-3
CDR3 DNA: TGTGCCAGCAGCAACCGGGAGACAGATACGCAGTATTTT
CDR3 protein: CASSNRETDTQYF

clone size: NA
D gene: NA
J gene: TRBJ1-4
V gene: TRBV28
CDR3 DNA: TGTGCCGGCGGGACGGTGAACGAAAAACTGTTTTTT
CDR3 protein: CAGGTVNEKLFF

clone size: NA
D gene: TRBD2
J gene: TRBJ2-7
V gene: TRBV3-1/TRBV3-2
CDR3 DNA: TGTGCCAGCAGCCAGACTAGCGGGGACTACGAGCAGTACTTC
CDR3 protein: CASSQTSGDYEQYF

clone size: NA
D gene: NA
J gene: TRBJ2-5
V gene: TRBV19
CDR3 DNA: TGTGCCAGTAGGGCTAGTTCGGAGACCCAGTACTTC
CDR3 protein: CASRASSETQYF

clone size: NA
D gene: NA
J gene: TRBJ1-2
V gene: TRBV5-1
CDR3 DNA: TGCGCCAGCAGCTCTTCAAGCGATGGCTACACCTTC
CDR3 protein: CASSSSSDGYTF

clone size: NA
D gene: NA
J gene: TRBJ1-6
V gene: TRBV19
CDR3 DNA: TGTGCCAGTAGTGGAATTAATTCACCCCTCCACTTT
CDR3 protein: CASSGINSPLHF

clone size: NA
D gene: NA
J gene: TRBJ2-1
V gene: TRBV6-2/TRBV6-3
CDR3 DNA: TGTGCCAGCAGTTACGGCCAGGCTCGGAATGAGCAGTTCTTC
CDR3 protein: CASSYGQARNEQFF

clone size: NA
D gene: TRBD2
J gene: TRBJ2-7
V gene: TRBV5-1
CDR3 DNA: TGCGCCAGCAGCTCCGGACTAGCGGGGAATTACGAGCAGTACTTC
CDR3 protein: CASSSGLAGNYEQYF

clone size: NA
D gene: NA
J gene: TRBJ1-4
V gene: TRBV24-1
CDR3 DNA: TGTGCCACCAGTGACCGACCTGGACGGATGCAGGAGGAAAAACTGTTTTTT
CDR3 protein: CATSDRPGRMQEEKLFF

clone size: NA
D gene: TRBD2
J gene: TRBJ2-1
V gene: TRBV7-9
CDR3 DNA: TGTGCCAGCAGCTTGAGGCCGGCACTAGCGGAGCACAATGAGCAGTTCTTC
CDR3 protein: CASSLRPALAEHNEQFF

clone size: once
D gene: NA
J gene: TRBJ2-1
V gene: TRBV7-3
CDR3 DNA: TGTGCCAGCAGCCCGAGGCCCCGCTCCTACAATGAGCAGTTCTTC
CDR3 protein: CASSPRPRSYNEQFF

clone size: once
D gene: NA
J gene: TRBJ2-1
V gene: TRBV18
CDR3 DNA: TGTGCCAGCTCACCATTCGGGCTAGGGGTAAACAATGAGCAGTTCTTC
CDR3 protein: CASSPFGLGVNNEQFF

clone size: NA
D gene: TRBD2
J gene: TRBJ2-2
V gene: TRBV9
CDR3 DNA: TGTGCCAGCAGCGTGGGACTAGCAATCGGGGAGCTGTTTTTT
CDR3 protein: CASSVGLAIGELFF

clone size: NA
D gene: TRBD1
J gene: TRBJ1-5
V gene: TRBV7-9
CDR3 DNA: TGTGCCAGCAGCAACGGTTTTACAGGGGTGGTGGAGCCCCAGCATTTT
CDR3 protein: CASSNGFTGVVEPQHF

clone size: NA
D gene: TRBD1
J gene: TRBJ1-4
V gene: TRBV28
CDR3 DNA: TGTGCCAGCATTAGACAGGGCAATGAAAAACTGTTTTTT
CDR3 protein: CASIRQGNEKLFF

clone size: NA
D gene: NA
J gene: TRBJ1-1
V gene: TRBV5-1
CDR3 DNA: TGCGCCAGCATGCTAGGGGCGAACACTGAAGCTTTCTTT
CDR3 protein: CASMLGANTEAFF

clone size: once
D gene: NA
J gene: TRBJ2-1
V gene: TRBV18
CDR3 DNA: TGTGCCAGCTCACCCGGCCAAACCGGTGAGCAGTTCTTC
CDR3 protein: CASSPGQTGEQFF

clone size: NA
D gene: NA
J gene: TRBJ1-1
V gene: TRBV10-3
CDR3 DNA: TGTGCCATCAGTGAGTCGATCTTAACAGGGAACACTGAAGCTTTCTTT
CDR3 protein: CAISESILTGNTEAFF

clone size: NA
D gene: TRBD2
J gene: TRBJ2-2
V gene: TRBV28
CDR3 DNA: TGTGCCACCCAGCGGGGGGCCACCGGGGAGCTGTTTTTT
CDR3 protein: CATQRGATGELFF

clone size: once
D gene: NA
J gene: TRBJ2-7
V gene: TRBV7-2
CDR3 DNA: TGTGCCAGCAGCGTCCCTAGCTTTCGGGAATACGAGCAGTACTTC
CDR3 protein: CASSVPSFREYEQYF

clone size: NA
D gene: NA
J gene: TRBJ1-1
V gene: TRBV6-1
CDR3 DNA: TGTGCCAGCAGTGAAGTCCGGAGGAGCCCTGAAGCTTTCTTT
CDR3 protein: CASSEVRRSPEAFF